The present TCR beta chain was sequenced within a study of beta chain features in type 1 diabetes. The sample holds a few counts of this clone. cDNA synthesis used the whole RNA isolate, giving expressed TCRB sequences. This table comes from immunoSEQ multiplex PCR, and its TCRdb copy is limited to in-frame clones, with some not included. The table lists 150,000 to 200,000 clones, roughly 9% of them singletons, with roughly 2.5% in the top ten. The CDR3 runs 14 residues. Between the trimmed V and J ends, which lost 2 bases and 6 bases, there was a span of 11 bases. The V gene's germline CDR1 is SNHLY and CDR2 FYNNEI.

The TCR was taken from a woman under 30 in good health. This chain links TRBV2 with TRBJ1-5; D possibly corresponds to TRBD1 (6 bases). The source material was central memory CD4+ T cells from blood. The CDR3 sequence is CASSEQGTGQPQHF. In nucleotides, the CDR3 is TGTGCCAGCAGTGAACAGGGGACGGGTCAGCCCCAGCATTTT. Variable domain in full (rest from reference TRBV2 and TRBJ1-5): EPEVTQTPSHQVTQMGQEVILRCVPISNHLYFYWYRQILGQKVEFLVSFYNNEISEKSEIFDDQFSVERPDGSNFTLKIRSTKLEDSAMYFCASSEQGTGQPQHFGDGTRLSIL.